This TCR beta chain was recovered during a study of early T cells in non-severe SARS-CoV-2 infection. Study overall: The authors sequenced bulk RNA from unsorted whole blood, leaving chains unpaired. Broader study findings: The matching step, a VDJdb search, favored anti-spike CD8 responses and missed private and CD4 specificities.

V lost 3 bases, J lost 2 bases, and 8 bases lay in between. Germline CDR1 reads SQVTM; CDR2 reads ANQGSEA. The length of the CDR3 is 12 residues. Individual cDNA molecules were tagged with unique molecular identifiers, the study reported. Using its own MiXCR run on the 5' RACE reads, TCRdb lists one record per CDR3 protein. The sample holds roughly 110,000 distinct CDR3 sequences, 11% seen once. This clonotype has a count of ten or more. Its specificity is unknown. Sequencing input: whole blood. The chain has TRBV29-1 and TRBJ2-7, with D perhaps matching TRBD1 (5 bases). This TCR came from an adult who was a healthcare worker with PCR-confirmed SARS-CoV-2 infection or an uninfected control (not recorded which). The CDR3 bases are TGCAGCGTTGAGGACAAGACCTACGAGCAGTACTTC. Translated, it gives CSVEDKTYEQYF.